One T cell receptor beta chain is described in this entry. Trimming removed 0 bases from V and 4 bases from J; junction bases left unmatched: 6. Germline-derived CDR1 and CDR2 are SGDLS and YYNGEE. This CDR3 has 15 amino acids. Every donor was a healthy person donating bone marrow. This entry comes from a study of cytomegalovirus exposure and HLA in healthy donors. Researchers ran the PCR with 60 Vbeta and 13 Jbeta primers. Assay: immunoSEQ multiplex PCR; the TCRdb copy retains only in-frame clones and omits some. The table records 110,000 or so clones, about four fifths of them present only once. The gene calls are TRBV9 and TRBJ2-7; TRBD2 aligns across 8 bases. This sequence was found in a woman aged 18-29 years in good health and CMV-seronegative. Sequenced: PBMCs. The CDR3 nucleotides are TGTGCCAGCAGCGTAGTCGCTAGCGGGCTGTACGAGCAGTACTTC. It specifies CASSVVASGLYEQYF.